These 28 T cell receptor beta chains came from one sample sequenced in a study of shared clonotypes between healthy human individuals. Measured with immunoSEQ multiplex PCR; TCRdb has only the in-frame clones, and not every one. The sample lists 1.4 million to 1.5 million clones, 95% to 97% occurring once. Sequenced material: naive CD4+ T cells sorted from blood. This sample's subset: CD45RA+ positively selected. The receptors originated from a man in his thirties or forties in good health.

The rearrangement uses TRBV30 and TRBJ2-1; 8 bases are shared with TRBD2. CDR3 size: 17 residues. Germline V gene data show CDR1 as GTSNPN and CDR2 as SVGIG (reference sequence). After removal of 0 bases from V and 7 bases from J, the junction contained 14 bases not matched to a gene. CDR3 loop: CAWSVILGYGRGNEQFF. The CDR3 DNA sequence: TGTGCCTGGAGTGTAATTTTGGGTTACGGGAGGGGTAATGAGCAGTTCTTC.

In this sample, this clone turned up once. CDR3 residues: CASSQDSTLETQYF. The CDR3 region has the DNA TGCGCCAGCAGCCAGGACAGCACTTTAGAGACCCAGTACTTC. This chain links TRBV5-1 with TRBJ2-5, with D possibly TRBD1 on 6 matching bases. Germline V gene data show CDR1 as SGHRS and CDR2 as YFSETQ. The ends were cut back, 4 bases at V and 4 bases at J, with 14 bases in the middle. The CDR3 extends over 14 amino acids.

The chain has TRBV4-1 and TRBJ1-3; D gene ambiguous. This CDR3 contains 16 residues. CDR1 is MGHRA, CDR2 YSYEKL, per germline. V dropped 3 bases and J dropped 0 bases, with 12 bases sitting between them. The CDR3 DNA reads TGCGCCAGCAGCCAGCAGAGGGCAGCCTCTGGAAACACCATATATTTT. Translation: CASSQQRAASGNTIYF.

The gene calls are TRBV5-8 and TRBJ1-5; D not certain. V was cut by 4 bases and J by 0 bases, with 8 bases left in between. This CDR3 has 14 amino acids. Germline CDR1 is SGHTS and CDR2 is YDEGEE. CDR3 region: CASSRAPSNQPQHF. Written as DNA, the CDR3 is TGTGCCAGCAGCCGGGCCCCTAGCAATCAGCCCCAGCATTTT.

This clone was observed once. CDR3 sequence: CASSPHGGAKGLTNQPQHF. CDR3 DNA: TGTGCCAGCAGTCCACATGGAGGGGCGAAGGGTCTGACGAATCAGCCCCAGCATTTT. The J gene is TRBJ1-5, the V gene TRBV27; TRBD1 might be the D (5 bases). Germline V gene sequence: CDR1 MNHEY, CDR2 SMNVEV (reference sequence). Trimming left V 5 bases short and J 4 bases short, with 27 bases between. CDR3 length equals 19 residues.

V and J are TRBV28 and TRBJ2-7, with D possibly called TRBD1 or TRBD2 (5 bases each). The CDR3 totals 13 residues. CDR1 MDHEN and CDR2 SYDVKM come from the germline V gene. Trimming cost V 6 bases and J 6 bases, with 15 bases left between them. Written as DNA, the CDR3 is TGTGCCAGCAGGCCAACACAGGAGGTCGAGCAGTACTTC. This translates into CASRPTQEVEQYF.

This chain uses TRBV4-3 with TRBJ1-2; a weak D match, TRBD1 (5 bases). The CDR3 sequence is 13 residues long. The germline gives CDR1 LGHNA, CDR2 YSLEER. Trimming removed 3 bases from V and 7 bases from J, with 12 bases in between. DNA of the CDR3: TGCGCCAGCAGCCAGGCGGGGGTCGCTGGCTACACCTTC. This codes for CASSQAGVAGYTF.

As regards this clone: Other DNA variants within this sample encode the same CDR3. This chain connects TRBV27 to TRBJ1-1; perhaps TRBD1 as D (5 bases). This CDR3 has 15 residues. The V gene lost 3 bases and the J gene lost 0 bases, with 11 bases spanning the gap. Germline V gives CDR1 MNHEY, CDR2 SMNVEV (reference sequence). The CDR3 bases are TGTGCCAGCAGTTTTCGGCAGGGAGTGAACACTGAAGCTTTCTTT. As protein: CASSFRQGVNTEAFF.

A single count supports this clone. DNA for the CDR3: TGTGCCAGCAGCTTGCGTAAGGGAAGCTCCTACAATGAGCAGTTCTTC. Amino acids: CASSLRKGSSYNEQFF. The genes are TRBV5-4 and TRBJ2-1; no reliable D call. V was pared by 1 base and J by 0 bases, with 11 bases between. Germline V gene data show CDR1 as SGHNT and CDR2 as YYREEE (reference sequence). The CDR3 has 16 residues.

The chain joins TRBV19 to TRBJ2-3; a possible D gene is TRBD1 (5 bases). This CDR3 spans 14 amino acids. Germline CDR1 is LNHDA and CDR2 is SQIVND (reference sequence). The germline V and J ends were trimmed by 2 bases and 4 bases, with 10 bases remaining between them. The CDR3 sequence is CASSIRQGADTQYF. The CDR3, as DNA: TGTGCCAGTAGTATAAGGCAAGGGGCAGATACGCAGTATTTT.

The chain joins TRBV5-1 to TRBJ2-5, with 9 nucleotides matching TRBD2. The V segment lost 4 bases and the J segment 5 bases; nucleotides outside the gene matches: 9. Germline values: CDR1 SGHRS, CDR2 YFSETQ. The CDR3 runs 15 residues. As DNA, the CDR3 is TGCGCCAGCAGCCTTGGTTCCCTAGCGGGGGAGACCCAGTACTTC. It specifies CASSLGSLAGETQYF. The variable domain in full, with the rest retrieved from reference TRBV5-1 and TRBJ2-5, is KAGVTQTPRYLIKTRGQQVTLSCSPISGHRSVSWYQQTPGQGLQFLFEYFSETQRNKGNFPGRFSGRQFSNSRSEMNVSTLELGDSALYLCASSLGSLAGETQYFGPGTRLLVL.

V and J are TRBV18 and TRBJ2-7; 10 positions match TRBD2. Germline V CDR1 and CDR2: KGHSH, LQKENI. Unmatched junction bases numbered 9, after V lost 3 bases and J lost 4 bases. CDR3 length equals 16 residues. CDR3 residues: CASSPLASGSRYEQYF. In DNA form, the CDR3 reads TGTGCCAGCTCACCTCTCGCTAGCGGGAGTAGGTACGAGCAGTACTTC. Combining the CDR3 with reference TRBV18 and TRBJ2-7 gives the whole variable domain NAGVMQNPRHLVRRRGQEARLRCSPMKGHSHVYWYRQLPEEGLKFMVYLQKENIIDESGMPKERFSAEFPKEGPSILRIQQVVRGDSAAYFCASSPLASGSRYEQYFGPGTRLTVT.

The chain couples TRBV30 to TRBJ2-3; the D gene is possibly TRBD2 (6 bases). The CDR3 loop spans 12 amino acids. CDR1 GTSNPN and CDR2 SVGIG come from the germline V gene (reference sequence). V shed 3 bases and J shed 6 bases, with 10 bases lying between them. CDR3 nucleotide sequence: TGTGCCTGGAGGCCGACTAGGGATACGCAGTATTTT. Its protein is CAWRPTRDTQYF.

V gene TRBV5-4 combines with J gene TRBJ2-1; D might be TRBD2 (5 bases). The CDR3 is 16 residues long. The germline V gene has CDR1 SGHNT and CDR2 YYREEE (reference sequence). The V and J ends lost 2 bases and 0 bases respectively, with 12 bases between them. The CDR3 here is CASSFPATSSYNEQFF. Here the CDR3 DNA reads TGTGCCAGCAGCTTCCCCGCCACTAGCTCCTACAATGAGCAGTTCTTC.

DNA of the CDR3: TGTGCCAGCAGGGACAGGGGGCCTTTCTCTGGAAACACCATATATTTT. Its protein is CASRDRGPFSGNTIYF. This chain uses TRBV5-4 with TRBJ1-3; 11 bases are shared with TRBD1. CDR1 and CDR2 (germline): SGHNT, YYREEE (reference sequence). After removal of 5 bases from V and 0 bases from J, the junction contained 4 bases not matched to a gene. The CDR3 consists of 16 residues.

This chain links TRBV10-3 with TRBJ1-5, with D hard to call. This CDR3 contains 14 residues. The germline CDR1 and CDR2 sequences are ENHRY and SYGVKD. V shed 3 bases and J shed 6 bases, with 12 bases lying between them. Written as DNA, the CDR3 is TGTGCCATCAGTGACCCTATCAAGACTCAGCCCCAGCATTTT. Its protein is CAISDPIKTQPQHF.

This chain connects TRBV2 to TRBJ1-5; D unresolved. Germline V lookup: CDR1 SNHLY, CDR2 FYNNEI. This CDR3 comprises 14 residues. Trimming cost V 6 bases and J 6 bases, with 15 bases left between them. For the CDR3, the DNA is TGTGCCAGCAGGACGGACGGGAGAGGTCAGCCCCAGCATTTT. The encoded protein is CASRTDGRGQPQHF.

CDR3 sequence (DNA): TGCGCCAGCAGCTTGGCGGGGACAGGGGGCAATGAGCAGTTCTTC. Translating gives CASSLAGTGGNEQFF. V and J are TRBV5-1 and TRBJ2-1; 11 bases line up with TRBD1. The trim removed 0 bases at V and 6 bases at J, leaving 2 bases unmatched. CDR3 length equals 15 residues. CDR1 is SGHRS, CDR2 YFSETQ, per germline.

The rearrangement uses TRBV19 and TRBJ2-1; no clear D gene. V gave up 4 bases and J gave up 0 bases, with 13 bases separating them. CDR1 is LNHDA and CDR2 is SQIVND in the germline V gene (reference sequence). The CDR3 length is 16 residues. The CDR3 DNA follows: TGTGCCAGTAGTAGCCTCGTAGGAAGCTCCTACAATGAGCAGTTCTTC. It codes for CASSSLVGSSYNEQFF. The whole variable domain, filled in from reference TRBV19 and TRBJ2-1, reads DGGITQSPKYLFRKEGQNVTLSCEQNLNHDAMYWYRQDPGQGLRLIYYSQIVNDFQKGDIAEGYSVSREKKESFPLTVTSAQKNPTAFYLCASSSLVGSSYNEQFFGPGTRLTVL.

The genes are TRBV6-6 and TRBJ2-1, with 9 bases aligning to TRBD2. There are 14 residues in the CDR3. The ends lost 7 bases at V and 9 bases at J; junction bases unmatched: 10. Germline CDR1 reads MNHNY; CDR2 reads SVGAGI (reference sequence). The CDR3: CASTNSGRLREQFF. CDR3 sequence (DNA): TGTGCCAGCACCAATAGCGGGAGATTACGTGAGCAGTTCTTC.

This clone was observed once. The chain joins TRBV28 to TRBJ2-3, with TRBD2 as a possible D gene (6 bases). With 8 bases removed from V and 0 bases from J, the gap between germline ends came to 18 bases. The V gene's germline CDR1 is MDHEN and CDR2 SYDVKM. The CDR3 is 16 amino acids. CDR3 sequence (DNA): TGTGCCAGCCTCCCTAGCGCGATATCTAGCACAGATACGCAGTATTTT. Translating it yields CASLPSAISSTDTQYF.

The chain links TRBV5-6 to TRBJ2-1; 7 nucleotides align to TRBD1. V dropped 2 bases and J dropped 10; count of bases not matched to a gene: 3. Germline-derived CDR1 and CDR2 are SGHDT and YYEEEE. This CDR3 is built from 12 residues. As DNA, the CDR3 is TGTGCCAGCAGCTTTTTGGACAGGGAGCAGTTCTTC. This encodes CASSFLDREQFF.

The rearrangement joins TRBV7-3 to TRBJ2-3; unclear D gene. This CDR3 has 17 amino acids. Trimming cost V 5 bases and J 2 bases, with 20 bases left between them. Germline CDR1 is SGHTA and CDR2 is FQGTGA. CDR3 nucleotides: TGTGCCAGCAGCCTCTCCTGGTCCCCCCTCAACACAGATACGCAGTATTTT. This translates into CASSLSWSPLNTDTQYF.

The rearrangement joins TRBV6-1 to TRBJ1-1; D is uncertain. Per the germline V gene, CDR1 is MNHNS and CDR2 is SASEGT. This CDR3 region has 12 residues. Between the trimmed V and J ends, which lost 6 bases and 5 bases, there was a span of 10 bases. CDR3 protein: CASRDPGTEAFF. The DNA for the CDR3 is TGTGCCAGCAGAGACCCGGGGACTGAAGCTTTCTTT.

The chain joins TRBV7-8 to TRBJ2-1; D could derive from TRBD1 or TRBD2 (5 bases each). V was cut by 4 bases and J by 9 bases, with 7 bases left in between. The germline gives CDR1 SGHVS, CDR2 FQNEAQ. This CDR3 has 11 amino acids. The CDR3 nucleotides are TGTGCCAGCAGCTGGGACGGTGAGCAGTTCTTC. This gives the protein CASSWDGEQFF.

The CDR3 is CTSSLRQGSYEQYF. CDR3 sequence (DNA): TGCACCAGCAGCCTCCGACAGGGCAGCTACGAGCAGTACTTC. The J gene is TRBJ2-7, the V gene TRBV1; the DNA was not compared with TRBD1, the D call given in the table. TRBV1 is termed a pseudogene. The CDR3 length is 14 residues.

This sequence joins TRBV18 and TRBJ1-2; D remains unclear. CDR3 length: 14 amino acids. Trimming removed 2 bases from V and 3 bases from J, with 10 bases in between. Germline values: CDR1 KGHSH, CDR2 LQKENI. CDR3 DNA sequence: TGTGCCAGCTCACCAAGCGATCTAGACTATGGCTACACCTTC. It is translated as CASSPSDLDYGYTF. Drawing the rest from reference TRBV18 and TRBJ1-2, the complete variable domain is NAGVMQNPRHLVRRRGQEARLRCSPMKGHSHVYWYRQLPEEGLKFMVYLQKENIIDESGMPKERFSAEFPKEGPSILRIQQVVRGDSAAYFCASSPSDLDYGYTFGSGTRLTVV.

The chain carries TRBV19 and TRBJ2-7; D is unresolved. Trimming took off 6 bases at V and 4 bases at J, with 13 bases between the two ends. Germline V gene lookup returns CDR1 LNHDA and CDR2 SQIVND (reference sequence). The CDR3 runs 13 residues. The CDR3 spells CASSHGPTYEQYF. The CDR3 nucleotides are TGTGCCAGTAGCCACGGACCTACATACGAGCAGTACTTC.